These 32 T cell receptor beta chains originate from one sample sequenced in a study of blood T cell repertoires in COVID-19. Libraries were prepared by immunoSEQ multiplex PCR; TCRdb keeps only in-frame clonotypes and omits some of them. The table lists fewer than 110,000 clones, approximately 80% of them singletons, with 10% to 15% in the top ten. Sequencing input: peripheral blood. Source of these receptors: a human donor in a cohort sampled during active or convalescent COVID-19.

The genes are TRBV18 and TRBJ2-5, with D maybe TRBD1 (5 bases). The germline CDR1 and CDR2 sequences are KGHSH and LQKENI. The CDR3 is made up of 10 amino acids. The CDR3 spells CSTGGETQYF. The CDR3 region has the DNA TGTTCCACAGGTGGGGAGACCCAGTACTTC.

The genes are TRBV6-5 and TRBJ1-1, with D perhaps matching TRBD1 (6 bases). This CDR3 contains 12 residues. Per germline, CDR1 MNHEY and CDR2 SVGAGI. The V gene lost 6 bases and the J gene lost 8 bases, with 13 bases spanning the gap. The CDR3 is CASSHGGLEAFF. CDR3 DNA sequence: TGTGCCAGCAGCCACGGGGGGCTCGAAGCTTTCTTT.

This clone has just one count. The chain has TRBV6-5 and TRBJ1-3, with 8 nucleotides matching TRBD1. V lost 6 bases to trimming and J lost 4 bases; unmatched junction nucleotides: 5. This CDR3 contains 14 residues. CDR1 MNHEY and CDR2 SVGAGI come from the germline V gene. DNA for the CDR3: TGTGCCAGCAGCCGAGGACAGGGCGGAAACACCATATATTTT. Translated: CASSRGQGGNTIYF.

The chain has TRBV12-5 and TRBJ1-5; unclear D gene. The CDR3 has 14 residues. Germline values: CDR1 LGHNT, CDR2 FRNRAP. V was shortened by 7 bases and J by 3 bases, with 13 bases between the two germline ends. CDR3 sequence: CASAQEGLNQPQHF. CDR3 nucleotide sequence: TGTGCTAGTGCCCAGGAGGGTCTCAATCAGCCCCAGCATTTT.

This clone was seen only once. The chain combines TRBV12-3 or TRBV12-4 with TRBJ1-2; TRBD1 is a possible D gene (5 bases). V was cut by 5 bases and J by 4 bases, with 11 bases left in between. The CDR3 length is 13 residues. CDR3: CASSTGHGYGYTF. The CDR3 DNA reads TGTGCCAGCAGTACCGGACACGGCTATGGCTACACCTTC.

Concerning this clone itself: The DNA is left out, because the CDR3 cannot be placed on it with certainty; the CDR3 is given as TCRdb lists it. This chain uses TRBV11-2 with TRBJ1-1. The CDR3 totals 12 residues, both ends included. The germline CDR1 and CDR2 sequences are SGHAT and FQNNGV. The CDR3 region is CASSLVGRGTFF.

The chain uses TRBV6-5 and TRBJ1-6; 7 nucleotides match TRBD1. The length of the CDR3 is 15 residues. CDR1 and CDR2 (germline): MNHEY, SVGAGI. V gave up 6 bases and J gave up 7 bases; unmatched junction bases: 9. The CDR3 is CASRKPGQKNSPLHF. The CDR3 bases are TGTGCCAGCAGAAAACCGGGACAGAAGAATTCACCCCTCCACTTT.

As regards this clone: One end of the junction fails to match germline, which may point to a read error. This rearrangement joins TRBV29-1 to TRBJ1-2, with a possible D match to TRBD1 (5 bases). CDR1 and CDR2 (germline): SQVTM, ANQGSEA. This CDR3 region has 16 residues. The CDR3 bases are TGCAGGGTTGGGGGAGGTAGGGCTCAAGCTAACTATGGCTACACCTTC. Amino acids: CRVGGGRAQANYGYTF.

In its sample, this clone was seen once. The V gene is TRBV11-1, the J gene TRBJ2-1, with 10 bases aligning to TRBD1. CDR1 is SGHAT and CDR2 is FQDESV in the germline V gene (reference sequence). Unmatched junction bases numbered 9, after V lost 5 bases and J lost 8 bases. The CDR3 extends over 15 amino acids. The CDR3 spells CASSPRQGARDEQFF. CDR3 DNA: TGTGCCAGCAGCCCCCGACAGGGGGCGCGGGATGAGCAGTTCTTC.

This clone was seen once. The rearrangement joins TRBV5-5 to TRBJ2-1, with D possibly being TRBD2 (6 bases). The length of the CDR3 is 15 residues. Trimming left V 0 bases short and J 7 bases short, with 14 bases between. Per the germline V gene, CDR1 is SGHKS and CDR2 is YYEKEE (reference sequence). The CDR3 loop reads CASSLEGGGANEQFF. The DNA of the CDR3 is TGTGCCAGCAGCTTGGAAGGCGGCGGGGCGAATGAGCAGTTCTTC.

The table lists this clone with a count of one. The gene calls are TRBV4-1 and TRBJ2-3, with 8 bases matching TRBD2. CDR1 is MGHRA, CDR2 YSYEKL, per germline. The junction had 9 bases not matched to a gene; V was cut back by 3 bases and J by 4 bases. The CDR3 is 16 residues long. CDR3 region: CASSHPGLAGPDTQYF. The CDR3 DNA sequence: TGCGCCAGCAGCCACCCGGGGCTAGCGGGTCCAGATACGCAGTATTTT.

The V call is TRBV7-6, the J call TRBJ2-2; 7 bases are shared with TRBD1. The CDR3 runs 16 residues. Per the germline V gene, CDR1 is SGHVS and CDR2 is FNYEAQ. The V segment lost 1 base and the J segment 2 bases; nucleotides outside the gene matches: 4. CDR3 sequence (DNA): TGTGCCAGCAGCTTAGGACCAGGGGGAAACACCGGGGAGCTGTTTTTT. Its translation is CASSLGPGGNTGELFF.

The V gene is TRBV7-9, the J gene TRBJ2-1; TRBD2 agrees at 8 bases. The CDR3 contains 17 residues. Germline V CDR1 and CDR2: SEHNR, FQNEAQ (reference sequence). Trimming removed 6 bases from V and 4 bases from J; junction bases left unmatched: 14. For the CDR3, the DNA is TGTGCCAGCAGATCATCAGGGTTGGCTAGCGGGTACAATGAGCAGTTCTTC. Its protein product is CASRSSGLASGYNEQFF.

In nucleotides, the CDR3 is TGTGCCAGCTACCGGGGAATCGCGGGTTCCTACGAGCAGTACTTC. Protein product: CASYRGIAGSYEQYF. The chain combines TRBV7-3 with TRBJ2-7; a possible D gene is TRBD2 (5 bases). Germline loops: CDR1 SGHTA, CDR2 FQGTGA. CDR3 length: 15 amino acids. Trimming took 8 bases from V and 1 from J, leaving 18 bases between them.

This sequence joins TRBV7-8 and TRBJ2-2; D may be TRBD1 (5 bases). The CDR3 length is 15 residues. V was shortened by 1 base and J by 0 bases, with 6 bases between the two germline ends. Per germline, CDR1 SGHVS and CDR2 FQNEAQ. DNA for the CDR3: TGTGCCAGCAGCTTAGTAGGGGCGAACACCGGGGAGCTGTTTTTT. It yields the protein CASSLVGANTGELFF. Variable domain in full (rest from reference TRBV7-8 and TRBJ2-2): GAGVSQSPRYKVAKRGQDVALRCDPISGHVSLFWYQQALGQGPEFLTYFQNEAQLDKSGLPSDRFFAERPEGSVSTLKIQRTQQEDSAVYLCASSLVGANTGELFFGEGSRLTVL.

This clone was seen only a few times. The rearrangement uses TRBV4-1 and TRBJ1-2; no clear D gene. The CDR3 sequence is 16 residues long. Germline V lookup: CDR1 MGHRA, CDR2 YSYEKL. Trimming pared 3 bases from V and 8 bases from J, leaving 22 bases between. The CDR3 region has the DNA TGCGCCAGCAGCCAGACTAGGGAAGCGCCCCTATCCGGCTACACCTTC. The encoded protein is CASSQTREAPLSGYTF.

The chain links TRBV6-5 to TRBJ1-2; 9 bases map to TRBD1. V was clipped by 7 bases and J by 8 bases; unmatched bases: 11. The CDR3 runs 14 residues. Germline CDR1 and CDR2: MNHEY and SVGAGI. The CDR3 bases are TGTGCCAGCACTTTGGACAGGGGACCTGAGGGCTACACCTTC. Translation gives CASTLDRGPEGYTF.

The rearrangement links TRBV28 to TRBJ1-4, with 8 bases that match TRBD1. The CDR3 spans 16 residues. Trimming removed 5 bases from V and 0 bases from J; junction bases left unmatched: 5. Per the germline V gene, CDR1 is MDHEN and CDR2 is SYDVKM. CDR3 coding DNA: TGTGCCAGCAGTATCCAGGGGGCTACAACTAATGAAAAACTGTTTTTT. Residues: CASSIQGATTNEKLFF.

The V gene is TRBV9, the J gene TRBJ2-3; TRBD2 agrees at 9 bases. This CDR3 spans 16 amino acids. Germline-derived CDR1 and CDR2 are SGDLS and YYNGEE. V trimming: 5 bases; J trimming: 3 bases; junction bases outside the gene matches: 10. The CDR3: CASSPIAGELTDTQYF. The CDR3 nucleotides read TGTGCCAGCAGTCCTATAGCGGGGGAGTTAACAGATACGCAGTATTTT.

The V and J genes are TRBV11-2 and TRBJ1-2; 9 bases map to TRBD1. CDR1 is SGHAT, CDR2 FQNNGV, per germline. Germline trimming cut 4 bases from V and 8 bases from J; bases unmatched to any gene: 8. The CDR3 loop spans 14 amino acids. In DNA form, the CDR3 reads TGTGCCAGCAGCTCTCAACGACAGGGGGTCGGCTACACCTTC. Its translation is CASSSQRQGVGYTF.

The chain's CDR3 is CASSYDGELGETQYF. The CDR3 bases are TGTGCCAGCAGTTACGATGGGGAGTTGGGAGAGACCCAGTACTTC. The J gene is TRBJ2-5, the V gene TRBV6-6; tentatively, D is TRBD2 (5 bases). V was clipped by 2 bases and J by 4 bases, with 14 bases between them. The CDR3 has 15 amino acids. The germline CDR1 and CDR2 sequences are MNHNY and SVGAGI (reference sequence).

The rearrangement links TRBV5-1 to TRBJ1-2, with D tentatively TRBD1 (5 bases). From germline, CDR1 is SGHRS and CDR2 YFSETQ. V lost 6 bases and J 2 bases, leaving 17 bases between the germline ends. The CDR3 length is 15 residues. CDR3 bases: TGCGCCAGCACCCCCGGAGGGGATTTGAACTATGGCTACACCTTC. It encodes CASTPGGDLNYGYTF.

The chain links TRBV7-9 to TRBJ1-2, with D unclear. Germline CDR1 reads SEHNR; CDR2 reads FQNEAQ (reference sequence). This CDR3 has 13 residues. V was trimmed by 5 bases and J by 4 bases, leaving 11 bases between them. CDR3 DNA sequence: TGTGCCAGCAGCCCTGCCCAGTTCTATGGCTACACCTTC. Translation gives CASSPAQFYGYTF.

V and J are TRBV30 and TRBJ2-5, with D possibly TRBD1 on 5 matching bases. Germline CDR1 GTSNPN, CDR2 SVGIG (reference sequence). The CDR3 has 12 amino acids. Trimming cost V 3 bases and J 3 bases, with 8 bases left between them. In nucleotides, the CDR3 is TGTGCCTGGAGAGCGACAGAAGAGACCCAGTACTTC. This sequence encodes CAWRATEETQYF.

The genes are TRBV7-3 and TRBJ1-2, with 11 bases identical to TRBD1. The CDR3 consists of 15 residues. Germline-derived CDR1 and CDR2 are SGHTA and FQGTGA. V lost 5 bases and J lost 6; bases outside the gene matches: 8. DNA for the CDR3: TGTGCCAGCAGCCCCGGACAGGGGGCGCAGGATGGCTACACCTTC. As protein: CASSPGQGAQDGYTF.

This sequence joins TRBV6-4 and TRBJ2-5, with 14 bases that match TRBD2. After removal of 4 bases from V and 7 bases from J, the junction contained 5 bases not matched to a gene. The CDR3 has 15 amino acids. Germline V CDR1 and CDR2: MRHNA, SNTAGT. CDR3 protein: CASSVPTSGGVTQYF. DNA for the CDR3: TGTGCCAGCAGTGTACCGACTAGCGGGGGGGTGACCCAGTACTTC.

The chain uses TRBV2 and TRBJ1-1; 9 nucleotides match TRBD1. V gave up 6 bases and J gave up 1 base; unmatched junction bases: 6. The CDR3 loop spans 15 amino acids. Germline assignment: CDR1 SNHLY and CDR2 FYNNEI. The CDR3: CASSKRDRANTEAFF. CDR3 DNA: TGTGCCAGCAGCAAGAGGGACAGGGCGAACACTGAAGCTTTCTTT.

The CDR3 DNA sequence: TGTGCCAGTAGTAATACCCGCTCAAACGAGGGTGAAAAACTGTTTTTT. Protein: CASSNTRSNEGEKLFF. The chain has TRBV19 and TRBJ1-4; D is uncertain. Germline CDR1 is LNHDA and CDR2 is SQIVND (reference sequence). The CDR3 spans 16 residues. Trimming took off 4 bases at V and 7 bases at J, with 19 bases between the two ends.

CDR3: CASSLGGQGAVSGYTF. As DNA, the CDR3 is TGTGCCAGCAGTTTAGGGGGACAGGGGGCAGTTAGTGGCTACACCTTC. The chain carries TRBV28 and TRBJ1-2; 12 bases are shared with TRBD1. Germline assignment: CDR1 MDHEN and CDR2 SYDVKM. J lost 7 bases, V lost 2 bases, and 8 bases had no gene match. The CDR3 spans 16 residues.

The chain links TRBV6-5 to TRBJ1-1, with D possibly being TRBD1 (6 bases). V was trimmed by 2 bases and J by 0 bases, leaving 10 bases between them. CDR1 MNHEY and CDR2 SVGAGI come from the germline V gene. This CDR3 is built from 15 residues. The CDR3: CASSYSTGMNTEAFF. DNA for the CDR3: TGTGCCAGCAGTTACAGCACAGGGATGAACACTGAAGCTTTCTTT.

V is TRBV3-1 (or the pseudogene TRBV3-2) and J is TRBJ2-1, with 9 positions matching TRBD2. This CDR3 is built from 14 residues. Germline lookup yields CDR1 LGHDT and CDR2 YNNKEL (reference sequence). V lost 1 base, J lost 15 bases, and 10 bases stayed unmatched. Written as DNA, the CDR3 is TGTGCCAGCAGCCAAGGAGCGGGGGGCCCCAACGGGTTCTTC. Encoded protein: CASSQGAGGPNGFF.

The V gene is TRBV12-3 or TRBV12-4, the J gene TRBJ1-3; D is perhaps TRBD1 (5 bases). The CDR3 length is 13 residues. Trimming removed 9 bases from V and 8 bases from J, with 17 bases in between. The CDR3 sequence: CASTRDRGDTIYF. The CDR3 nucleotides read TGTGCCAGTACAAGGGACCGCGGGGACACCATATATTTT.